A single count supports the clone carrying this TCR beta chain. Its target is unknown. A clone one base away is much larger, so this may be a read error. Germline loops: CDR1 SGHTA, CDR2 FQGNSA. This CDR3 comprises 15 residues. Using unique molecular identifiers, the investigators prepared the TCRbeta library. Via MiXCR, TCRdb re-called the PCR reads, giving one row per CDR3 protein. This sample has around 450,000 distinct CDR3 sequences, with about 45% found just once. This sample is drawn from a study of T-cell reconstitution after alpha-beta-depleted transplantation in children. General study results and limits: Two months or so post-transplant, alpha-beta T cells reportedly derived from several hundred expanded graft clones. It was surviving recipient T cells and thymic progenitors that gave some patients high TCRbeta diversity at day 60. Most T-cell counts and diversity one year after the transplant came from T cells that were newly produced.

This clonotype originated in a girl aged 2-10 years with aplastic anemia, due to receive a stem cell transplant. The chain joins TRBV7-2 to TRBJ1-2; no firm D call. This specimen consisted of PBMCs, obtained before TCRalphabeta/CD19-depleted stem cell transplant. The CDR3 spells CASGLAIGSAYGYTF. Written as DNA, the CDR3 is TGTGCCAGCGGCTTAGCGATAGGGTCCGCCTATGGCTACACCTTC. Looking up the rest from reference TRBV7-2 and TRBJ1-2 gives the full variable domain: GAGVSQSPSNKVTEKGKDVELRCDPISGHTALYWYRQSLGQGLEFLIYFQGNSAPDKSGLPSDRFSAERTGGSVSTLTIQRTQQEDSAVYLCASGLAIGSAYGYTFGSGTRLTVV.